What follows is one T cell receptor beta chain and its context. The antigen is undetermined. 5'RACE, which relied on constant-segment primers, yielded TCR alpha and TCR beta cDNA libraries carrying sample barcodes and UMIs. TCRdb reanalysed the 5' RACE reads using MiXCR and keeps one entry per CDR3 protein. The sample includes a few hundred thousand distinct CDR3 sequences, roughly 21% of them seen just once. The data stem from a study of T-cell memory formation after mild COVID-19. Study-level results: CD4/CD8 balance held among clones contracting day 15 to 85, and later expanders leaned CD4+. Nothing showed for sure that second-wave clones peaking on day 37 were SARS-CoV-2 specific.

The CDR3 runs 15 residues. Trimming stripped 6 bases from V and 4 bases from J, with 18 bases between. The germline V gene has CDR1 MNHEY and CDR2 SMNVEV (reference sequence). The receptor comes from an adult woman who had mild COVID-19 (a few samples of this study predate the infection). Cell type and time point are not known. Sequencing was performed on PBMCs or a T cell subset sorted from them (not recorded which). V usage is TRBV27 and J usage is TRBJ1-2; unclear D gene. DNA of the CDR3: TGTGCCAGCAGCTCTCGGGGTGAGGCTGGCTATGGCTACACCTTC. Protein: CASSSRGEAGYGYTF.